What follows describes a single T cell receptor (beta chain). Its antigen is undetermined. CDR3 length: 15 amino acids. Germline CDR1 MNHNS, CDR2 SASEGT. Trimming pared 10 bases from V and 4 bases from J, leaving 22 bases between. The time point was: peripheral blood 6 weeks after treatment start. Peripheral blood mononuclear cells were collected from every patient before and during treatment, yielding between 1 and 8 samples per patient. This sample was included in a study of PD-L1 blockade in urothelial cancer. Across the study: Beginning around 2014, patients received atezolizumab, given as 1,200 mg intravenously every 3 weeks. Blood was tested 3 weeks (second dose) and 6 weeks into treatment.

Clones were sequenced by immunoSEQ multiplex PCR, and TCRdb holds only the in-frame ones, with some missing. Here the sample spans tens of thousands of clones, about 90% being singletons. Study outcomes and limitations: Durable-benefit patients had greater expansion of tumor-associated blood clones at 3 weeks.

The receptor comes from a man between 70 and 80 years old with urothelial cancer. The material was PBMCs, obtained around atezolizumab (anti-PD-L1) treatment. V and J are TRBV6-1 and TRBJ2-5, with D possibly matching TRBD2 (5 bases). CDR3 residues: CATTRPRLSGETQYF. CDR3 nucleotides: TGTGCCACCACCCGCCCGCGACTAAGTGGAGAGACCCAGTACTTC.